The clone carrying this T cell receptor (beta chain) occurred a few times. This sample stems from a study of beta chain features in type 1 diabetes. What was sequenced were expressed TCRB transcripts, since all of the isolated RNA had been reverse transcribed. Some clones are missing from TCRdb's copy, which holds only in-frame ones; the method was immunoSEQ multiplex PCR. The sample records some 15,000 clones, around two fifths being singletons. The clonotype originates from a woman aged 40 to 49 in good health. Sample: stem cell memory CD4+ T cells from blood.

The CDR3 bases are TGTGCCAGCAGCTTCGACAGGGGTCAGCCCCAGCATTTT. This gives the protein CASSFDRGQPQHF. J is TRBJ1-5 and V is TRBV5-4; 8 bases are shared with TRBD1. V lost 2 bases, J lost 6 bases, and 1 base stayed unmatched. CDR1 is SGHNT, CDR2 YYREEE, per germline (reference sequence). The CDR3 contains 13 residues. Combining the CDR3 with reference TRBV5-4 and TRBJ1-5 gives the whole variable domain ETGVTQSPTHLIKTRGQQVTLRCSSQSGHNTVSWYQQALGQGPQFIFQYYREEENGRGNFPPRFSGLQFPNYSSELNVNALELDDSALYLCASSFDRGQPQHFGDGTRLSIL.